The 21 T cell receptor beta chains below come from one sample, sequenced in a study of blood T cell repertoires in COVID-19. The protocol was immunoSEQ multiplex PCR, while the TCRdb copy is restricted to in-frame clones and leaves out a portion. The sample comprises about 180,000 clones, more than 65% of which are singletons, and over 12% rests with the top ten. Source material: PBMCs or T cells enriched from blood (not recorded which). These receptors all stem from a man in his fifties or sixties who had recovered from COVID-19.

The chain carries TRBV4-2 and TRBJ2-3; 15 bases are shared with TRBD2. The CDR3 extends over 18 amino acids. Trimming took 1 base from V and 4 from J; bases not matched to a gene: 6. Germline CDR1 LGHNA, CDR2 YNFKEQ. CDR3 amino acids: CASSQGTSGGAAPDTQYF. CDR3 DNA: TGTGCCAGCAGCCAAGGGACTAGCGGGGGGGCAGCCCCAGATACGCAGTATTTT.

This rearrangement joins TRBV6-1 to TRBJ1-2; D is possibly TRBD1 (5 bases). V lost 0 bases to trimming and J lost 4 bases, with 9 bases between them. The CDR3 is 14 amino acids. Germline-derived CDR1 and CDR2 are MNHNS and SASEGT. Written as DNA, the CDR3 is TGTGCCAGCAGTGAAGCCGTCGGGGGCTATGGCTACACCTTC. This sequence encodes CASSEAVGGYGYTF.

The rearrangement joins TRBV12-2 to TRBJ1-2; TRBD1, the table's D call, lacks a check against the DNA. TRBV12-2 is a documented pseudogene. The CDR3 totals 14 residues. CDR3: CASRPDRAERGYTF. DNA of the CDR3: TGTGCAAGTCGTCCAGACAGGGCGGAGAGAGGCTACACCTTC.

This clone was observed a handful of times. CDR3 bases: TGTGCCAGCAGCTTAGATAGTTGGCGGGGCCGCCAAGAGACCCAGTACTTC. It translates to CASSLDSWRGRQETQYF. The rearrangement joins TRBV7-2 to TRBJ2-5; D might be TRBD2 (6 bases). The germline gives CDR1 SGHTA, CDR2 FQGNSA. The V end was cut by 1 base, the J end by 1 base, with 16 bases between. The length of the CDR3 is 17 residues.

This clone turned up a few times. This chain connects TRBV30 to TRBJ1-2; D call uncertain. The CDR3 is made up of 14 amino acids. Germline loops: CDR1 GTSNPN, CDR2 SVGIG (reference sequence). Trimming removed 4 bases at V and 5 bases at J, with 17 bases between. CDR3 in DNA: TGTGCCTGGAAACCGACATCGTCTACGTATGGCTACACCTTC. Encoded protein: CAWKPTSSTYGYTF.

CDR3 region: CASRAGTGNVEQYF. The CDR3 bases are TGTGCCAGCAGGGCCGGGACAGGGAATGTCGAGCAGTACTTC. The J gene is TRBJ2-7, the V gene TRBV6-5; 9 bases are shared with TRBD1. Germline loops: CDR1 MNHEY, CDR2 SVGAGI. The trim removed 6 bases at V and 6 bases at J, leaving 9 bases unmatched. The CDR3 sequence is 14 residues long.

V and J are TRBV25-1 and TRBJ2-3; maybe TRBD2 (6 bases). The CDR3 is 18 amino acids. V was clipped by 4 bases and J by 2 bases, with 22 bases between them. Germline loops: CDR1 MGHDK, CDR2 SYGVNS. The CDR3 sequence is CASSALSLLAAPTDTQYF. CDR3 DNA: TGTGCCAGCAGTGCCCTTAGCTTGTTAGCGGCCCCCACAGATACGCAGTATTTT.

The J gene is TRBJ2-2, the V gene TRBV7-3; weak D call: TRBD1 (5 bases). The CDR3 loop spans 14 amino acids. V was trimmed by 1 base and J by 6 bases, leaving 9 bases between them. Germline values: CDR1 SGHTA, CDR2 FQGTGA. The CDR3 sequence is CASSLSPGSGELFF. CDR3 nucleotides: TGTGCCAGCAGCTTAAGTCCAGGGTCCGGGGAGCTGTTTTTT. The full variable domain, completed using reference TRBV7-3 and TRBJ2-2, is GAGVSQTPSNKVTEKGKYVELRCDPISGHTALYWYRQSLGQGPEFLIYFQGTGAADDSGLPNDRFFAVRPEGSVSTLKIQRTERGDSAVYLCASSLSPGSGELFFGEGSRLTVL.

This clone was seen only once. The chain is built from TRBV3-1 (or the pseudogene TRBV3-2) and TRBJ1-2; 9 positions agree with TRBD1. V shed 5 bases and J 6 bases; nucleotides not matched to a gene: 10. Germline-derived CDR1 and CDR2 are LGHDT and YNNKEL (reference sequence). The CDR3 sequence is 15 residues long. DNA for the CDR3: TGTGCCAGCAGCTCCCGGGACAGGGTGGGAAATGGCTACACCTTC. Translated, it gives CASSSRDRVGNGYTF.

This sequence joins TRBV6-1 and TRBJ2-5; TRBD2 agrees at 11 bases. The CDR3 is made up of 16 amino acids. Germline CDR1 and CDR2: MNHNS and SASEGT. V lost 0 bases, J lost 5 bases, and 5 bases stayed unmatched. Written as DNA, the CDR3 is TGTGCCAGCAGTGAAGCGCCACTAGCGGGGGTGGAGACCCAGTACTTC. It encodes CASSEAPLAGVETQYF.

The CDR3 DNA follows: TGTGCCAGCAGCTTAGAGGCAGGCCGGAACTATGGCTACACCTTC. Its protein is CASSLEAGRNYGYTF. The chain combines TRBV7-9 with TRBJ1-2; D is unresolved. This CDR3 is 15 amino acids long. In germline, CDR1 is SEHNR, CDR2 FQNEAQ (reference sequence). Trimming removed 1 base from V and 2 bases from J, with 11 bases in between.

This clone has only one observation. The rearrangement links TRBV30 to TRBJ1-1; D is unclear. V gave up 5 bases and J gave up 5 bases, with 15 bases separating them. Germline V CDR1 and CDR2: GTSNPN, SVGIG (reference sequence). The CDR3 contains 13 residues. The CDR3 is CAWSWEIGTEAFF. CDR3 in DNA: TGTGCCTGGTCATGGGAGATTGGTACTGAAGCTTTCTTT.

The chain uses TRBV7-9 and TRBJ1-1, with a tentative D call TRBD1 (6 bases). This CDR3 contains 13 residues. Trimming stripped 8 bases from V and 3 bases from J, with 13 bases between. Per the germline V gene, CDR1 is SEHNR and CDR2 is FQNEAQ (reference sequence). CDR3 DNA: TGTGCCAGCGCGGTGGGGGCCCACACTGAAGCTTTCTTT. This sequence encodes CASAVGAHTEAFF.

The J gene is TRBJ2-7, the V gene TRBV18, with 9 positions matching TRBD1. The trim removed 1 base at V and 5 bases at J, leaving 6 bases unmatched. Germline values: CDR1 KGHSH, CDR2 LQKENI. The CDR3 has 15 residues. The CDR3 sequence is CASSPRGQGSHEQYF. The DNA of the CDR3 is TGTGCCAGCTCACCACGGGGACAGGGTAGCCACGAGCAGTACTTC.

This chain joins TRBV2 and TRBJ2-3, with 7 bases lining up with TRBD1. Unmatched junction bases numbered 5, after V lost 7 bases and J lost 1 base. This CDR3 spans 14 amino acids. The germline V gene encodes CDR1 SNHLY and CDR2 FYNNEI. The CDR3 here is CASIRGGGTDTQYF. CDR3 DNA sequence: TGTGCCAGCATTAGAGGGGGCGGCACAGATACGCAGTATTTT.

The chain has TRBV6-5 and TRBJ2-3; possible D gene TRBD2, 6 bases. Between the trimmed V and J ends, which lost 0 bases and 1 base, there was a span of 8 bases. The CDR3 covers 15 residues. Germline V lookup: CDR1 MNHEY, CDR2 SVGAGI. For the CDR3, the DNA is TGTGCCAGCAGTTACTCCGGGGGACGCACAGATACGCAGTATTTT. Its protein product is CASSYSGGRTDTQYF.

The V gene is TRBV2, the J gene TRBJ1-2, with 9 bases lining up with TRBD1. V trimming: 6 bases; J trimming: 0 bases; junction bases outside the gene matches: 5. This CDR3 has 15 residues. In germline, CDR1 is SNHLY, CDR2 FYNNEI. The CDR3 protein is CASRGTGPTNYGYTF. In DNA, the CDR3 is TGTGCCAGCAGAGGGACAGGGCCCACTAACTATGGCTACACCTTC.

The chain links TRBV7-8 to TRBJ1-5, with D possibly TRBD1 on 6 matching bases. The CDR3 is 15 amino acids. V dropped 3 bases and J dropped 3 bases, with 12 bases sitting between them. In germline, CDR1 is SGHVS, CDR2 FQNEAQ. CDR3 DNA sequence: TGTGCCAGCAGCTTCTCTACAGGGTACAATCAGCCCCAGCATTTT. Protein: CASSFSTGYNQPQHF.

This rearrangement joins TRBV18 to TRBJ2-5, with D unresolved. This CDR3 spans 14 amino acids. Germline CDR1 is KGHSH and CDR2 is LQKENI. With 0 bases removed from V and 1 base from J, the gap between germline ends came to 6 bases. The CDR3 nucleotides are TGTGCCAGCTCACCACCGACGGGCCAAGAGACCCAGTACTTC. It codes for CASSPPTGQETQYF.

CDR3 amino acids: CSVEAGVGEKLFF. The CDR3 DNA sequence: TGCAGCGTTGAGGCAGGGGTCGGTGAAAAACTGTTTTTT. The V call is TRBV29-1, the J call TRBJ1-4; tentatively, D is TRBD1 (6 bases). Germline CDR1 is SQVTM and CDR2 is ANQGSEA. Trimming took 3 bases from V and 7 from J, leaving 12 bases between them. This CDR3 is 13 amino acids long.

V and J are TRBV12-3 or TRBV12-4 and TRBJ1-1; 7 bases match TRBD1. The CDR3 sequence is 13 residues long. Losses at the gene ends were 4 bases for V and 1 base for J; bases not matched to a gene: 0. The CDR3 is CASSWTGNTEAFF. CDR3 DNA sequence: TGTGCCAGCAGTTGGACAGGGAACACTGAAGCTTTCTTT.